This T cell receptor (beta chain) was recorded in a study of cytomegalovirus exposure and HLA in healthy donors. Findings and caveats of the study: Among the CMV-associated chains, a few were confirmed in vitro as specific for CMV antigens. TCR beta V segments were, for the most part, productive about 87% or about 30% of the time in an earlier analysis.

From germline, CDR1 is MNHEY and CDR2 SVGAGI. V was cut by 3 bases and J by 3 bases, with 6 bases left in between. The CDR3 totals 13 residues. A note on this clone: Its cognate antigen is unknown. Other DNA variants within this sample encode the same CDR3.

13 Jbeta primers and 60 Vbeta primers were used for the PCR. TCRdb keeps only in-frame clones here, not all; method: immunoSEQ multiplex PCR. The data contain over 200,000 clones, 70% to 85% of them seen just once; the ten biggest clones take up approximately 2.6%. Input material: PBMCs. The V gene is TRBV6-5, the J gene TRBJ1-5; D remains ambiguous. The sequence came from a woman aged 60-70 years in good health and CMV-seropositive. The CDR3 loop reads CASSYSYNQPQHF. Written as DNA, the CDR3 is TGTGCCAGCAGTTATTCTTACAATCAGCCCCAGCATTTT.